Sequencing of this T cell receptor (beta chain) was carried out in a study of T-cell memory formation after mild COVID-19. Study background: TCR clusters were largely donor specific. Findings and caveats of the study: Among contracting clones, CD4+ were mainly CM/EM and CD8+ enriched in EMRA. Day 15 to 85 contracting clones showed balanced CD4/CD8; day 15 to 37 expanders favored CD4+.

Unmatched junction bases numbered 12, after V lost 5 bases and J lost 6 bases. CDR1 is SNHLY, CDR2 FYNNEI, per germline. The CDR3 sequence is 15 residues long. This clonotype has a handful of counts. The antigen is undetermined. TCR alpha and TCR beta cDNA libraries carrying sample barcodes and UMIs were produced by 5'RACE using constant-segment primers. MiXCR, applied by TCRdb to the 5' RACE reads, yields one record per CDR3 protein. The sample yields about 55,000 distinct CDR3 sequences, over 7.5% seen once. V and J are TRBV2 and TRBJ2-5, with 7 bases fitting TRBD1. The receptor was derived from a man aged 18 to 29 who had mild COVID-19 (a few samples of this study predate the infection). Cell type and time point are not known. Sequencing was done on a sample of PBMCs or a T cell subset sorted from them (not recorded which). CDR3 sequence reads: CASSIDRDLLKTQYF. As DNA, the CDR3 is TGTGCCAGCAGTATAGACAGGGACCTCTTGAAGACCCAGTACTTC.